Listed below are T cell receptor beta chains from one sample, sequenced in a study of tumor and adjacent non-tumor tissue in lung cancer. One entry per CDR3 protein, called by TCRdb with MiXCR from the multiplex PCR reads. The table shows tens of thousands of distinct CDR3 sequences, with around 61% occurring only once. The sample comprised distant non-tumor lung tissue. The receptors derive from a man aged 65-85 years with non-small cell lung cancer. The CDR3 runs from the conserved cysteine through the conserved F or W. A D gene is named only where the DNA matches it firmly. Clone size is not always given. Where it is, it says once, few, many or a class for expanded clones.

TRBJ1-2 | . | TRBV29-1 | many | CSVHLRANYGYTF | TGCAGCGTTCACCTAAGGGCGAACTATGGCTACACCTTC
TRBJ1-1 | . | TRBV6-1 | . | CASTDINRAGTEAFF | TGTGCCAGCACGGATATCAACAGGGCGGGTACTGAAGCTTTCTTT
TRBJ2-5 | . | TRBV11-1 | . | CANTRGDPEETQYF | TGTGCCAACACCCGTGGTGATCCAGAAGAGACCCAGTACTTC
TRBJ2-1 | TRBD2 | TRBV6-2/TRBV6-3 | many | CASSRLAGGYNEQFF | TGTGCCAGCAGTAGACTAGCGGGAGGCTACAATGAGCAGTTCTTC
TRBJ1-1 | . | TRBV11-2 | . | CASSLSLVNTGAFF | TGTGCCAGCAGTCTATCACTAGTGAACACTGGAGCTTTCTTT
TRBJ2-1 | TRBD2 | TRBV12-3/TRBV12-4 | many | CASRRWEAGATYNEQFF | TGTGCCAGCAGGAGGTGGGAAGCGGGGGCTACCTACAATGAGCAGTTCTTC
TRBJ1-4 | . | TRBV10-3 | many | CAISDRAPGNEKLFF | TGTGCCATCAGTGATCGGGCCCCCGGTAATGAAAAACTGTTTTTT
TRBJ2-3 | TRBD1 | TRBV5-1 | . | CASSLVWGQVPDTQYF | TGCGCCAGCAGCCTAGTATGGGGACAGGTTCCAGATACGCAGTATTTT
TRBJ2-2 | . | TRBV11-2 | many | CASSLLGLRYTGELFF | TGTGCCAGCAGCTTATTAGGGTTGAGATACACCGGGGAGCTGTTTTTT
TRBJ2-3 | . | TRBV5-1 | . | CASATGPGGDTQYF | TGCGCCAGCGCAACAGGGCCCGGAGGGGATACGCAGTATTTT
TRBJ2-1 | TRBD2 | TRBV7-9 | once | CASSLVAGVGNEKFF | TGTGCCAGCAGCTTAGTAGCGGGAGTCGGGAATGAGAAGTTCTTC
TRBJ2-1 | TRBD2 | TRBV10-3 | many | CAINQLAGAYNEQFF | TGTGCCATCAACCAATTAGCGGGAGCCTACAATGAGCAGTTCTTC
TRBJ2-2 | . | TRBV4-1 | . | CANGQEAARNTGELFF | TGCGCCAACGGCCAAGAGGCTGCACGCAACACCGGGGAGCTGTTTTTT
TRBJ2-1 | . | TRBV12-3/TRBV12-4 | . | CASSRDRPSCNEQFF | TGTGCCAGCAGTAGAGACAGGCCGTCCTGCAATGAGCAATTCTTC
TRBJ2-7 | . | TRBV5-5 | medium-sized | CASSLPLGYEQYF | TGTGCCAGCAGCTTGCCATTGGGCTACGAGCAGTACTTC
TRBJ2-5 | TRBD1 | TRBV11-2 | . | CASNLVGEGTETQYF | TGTGCCAGCAACTTAGTAGGAGAGGGGACAGAGACGCAGTACTTC
TRBJ2-1 | . | TRBV28 | once | CTTRASPGRELVNEQFF | TGTACCACCCGTGCCAGCCCAGGGAGAGAGTTGGTCAATGAGCAGTTCTTC
TRBJ1-1 | . | TRBV6-2/TRBV6-3 | . | CASSFPGHGNIESFF | TGTGCCAGCAGTTTCCCCGGACATGGGAACATTGAATCTTTCTTT
TRBJ2-7 | . | TRBV6-6 | . | CASKLPRTGANEQYF | TGTGCCAGCAAGCTACCACGGACTGGGGCCAACGAGCAGTACTTC
TRBJ1-2 | . | TRBV11-2 | . | CASSRYVNQRPYF | TGTGCCAGCAGCCGATATGTGAACCAGCGTCCTTACTTC
TRBJ1-1 | TRBD1 | TRBV6-6 | . | CASSKTGFSTETFF | TGTGCCAGCAGCAAGACAGGGTTTAGCACAGAAACTTTCTTT
TRBJ2-7 | TRBD1 | TRBV20-1 | . | CSALYWDRVHEQYF | TGCAGTGCTTTATACTGGGACAGGGTCCACGAGCAGTACTTC